The rows below give T cell receptor beta chains drawn from one sample of a study of shared clonotypes between healthy human individuals. The data were produced by immunoSEQ multiplex PCR, yet TCRdb's version contains in-frame clones alone and is incomplete. The sample gives roughly 2,000,000 clones, 85% to 95% of which show up once; less than 2% is in the top ten. What was sequenced was naive CD8+ T cells from PBMCs. The receptors shown here come from a man aged 18 to 35 in good health. Some clones in this sample may be carry-over from other donors' samples. The CDR3 runs from the conserved cysteine through the conserved F or W. Fields, in order: CDR3 protein, CDR3 DNA, V gene, J gene, clone size, D gene. A D gene is named only where the DNA matches it firmly. Clone size is stated in some rows and not others, as once, few, many or a class when expanded.

CDR3 protein: CAIRGGYHEQYF
CDR3 DNA: TGTGCCATAAGGGGGGGGTACCACGAGCAGTACTTC
V gene: TRBV28
J gene: TRBJ2-7
clone size: .
D gene: .

CDR3 protein: CASSRPLRGETQYF
CDR3 DNA: TGTGCCAGCAGCCGCCCTTTACGGGGAGAGACCCAGTACTTC
V gene: TRBV7-2
J gene: TRBJ2-5
clone size: .
D gene: .

CDR3 protein: CASSFRDRAKNTIYF
CDR3 DNA: TGTGCCAGCAGCTTCCGAGACAGGGCCAAAAACACCATATATTTT
V gene: TRBV11-2
J gene: TRBJ1-3
clone size: .
D gene: TRBD1

CDR3 protein: CASSAKPGGAEGFKTEAFF
CDR3 DNA: TGTGCCAGCAGCGCTAAGCCAGGGGGCGCCGAGGGTTTTAAGACTGAAGCTTTCTTT
V gene: TRBV7-9
J gene: TRBJ1-1
clone size: .
D gene: TRBD1

CDR3 protein: CAWITERRPYGYTF
CDR3 DNA: TGTGCCTGGATAACAGAAAGACGGCCCTATGGCTACACCTTC
V gene: TRBV30
J gene: TRBJ1-2
clone size: .
D gene: .

CDR3 protein: CASRATRGTYTGELFF
CDR3 DNA: TGTGCCAGCAGAGCCACCAGGGGAACGTACACCGGGGAGCTGTTTTTT
V gene: TRBV27
J gene: TRBJ2-2
clone size: .
D gene: .

CDR3 protein: CSVVTDIHNEQFF
CDR3 DNA: TGCAGCGTTGTGACAGATATCCACAATGAGCAGTTCTTC
V gene: TRBV29-1
J gene: TRBJ2-1
clone size: .
D gene: .

CDR3 protein: CASSQGYGSSYNEQFF
CDR3 DNA: TGCGCCAGCAGCCAAGGGTACGGGAGCTCCTACAATGAGCAGTTCTTC
V gene: TRBV4-3
J gene: TRBJ2-1
clone size: .
D gene: .

CDR3 protein: CASSPTASGDYNEQFF
CDR3 DNA: TGCGCCAGCAGCCCGACGGCTAGCGGGGACTACAATGAGCAGTTCTTC
V gene: TRBV5-1
J gene: TRBJ2-1
clone size: .
D gene: TRBD2

CDR3 protein: CASRRDSSYNEQFF
CDR3 DNA: TGTGCCAGCAGACGGGACAGCTCCTACAATGAGCAGTTCTTC
V gene: TRBV27
J gene: TRBJ2-1
clone size: .
D gene: TRBD1

CDR3 protein: CASSAWRVRLDEQFF
CDR3 DNA: TGTGCCAGCTCGGCCTGGAGGGTACGGTTGGATGAGCAGTTCTTC
V gene: TRBV27
J gene: TRBJ2-1
clone size: .
D gene: .

CDR3 protein: CASSVRDGSYEQYF
CDR3 DNA: TGTGCCAGCAGTGTTCGGGACGGCTCCTACGAGCAGTACTTC
V gene: TRBV6-1
J gene: TRBJ2-7
clone size: .
D gene: .

CDR3 protein: CASSAGQGGNEQFF
CDR3 DNA: TGTGCCAGCAGCGCCGGACAGGGAGGCAATGAGCAGTTCTTC
V gene: TRBV9
J gene: TRBJ2-1
clone size: .
D gene: TRBD1

CDR3 protein: CATSKEQGALNTEAFF
CDR3 DNA: TGTGCCACCAGCAAGGAACAGGGGGCTTTGAACACTGAAGCTTTCTTT
V gene: TRBV15
J gene: TRBJ1-1
clone size: .
D gene: TRBD1

CDR3 protein: CAWSFTGAAGELFF
CDR3 DNA: TGTGCCTGGAGTTTCACAGGGGCAGCGGGGGAGCTGTTTTTT
V gene: TRBV30
J gene: TRBJ2-2
clone size: .
D gene: TRBD1

CDR3 protein: CASRNTGFLPDTQYF
CDR3 DNA: TGTGCCAGCAGAAACACAGGGTTCCTCCCAGATACGCAGTATTTT
V gene: TRBV7-9
J gene: TRBJ2-3
clone size: .
D gene: .

CDR3 protein: CASSLLQGTGELFF
CDR3 DNA: TGTGCCAGCAGTTTGTTACAGGGGACCGGGGAGCTGTTTTTT
V gene: TRBV28
J gene: TRBJ2-2
clone size: .
D gene: TRBD1

CDR3 protein: CASTGGGRAAFF
CDR3 DNA: TGTGCCAGCACAGGGGGAGGGAGGGCAGCTTTCTTT
V gene: TRBV11-2
J gene: TRBJ1-1
clone size: .
D gene: TRBD1

CDR3 protein: CASSQDAWDRGYNEQFF
CDR3 DNA: TGCGCCAGCAGCCAAGATGCTTGGGACAGGGGCTACAATGAGCAGTTCTTC
V gene: TRBV4-3
J gene: TRBJ2-1
clone size: once
D gene: TRBD1

CDR3 protein: CASGHGTSGSNEQFF
CDR3 DNA: TGTGCCAGCGGCCACGGGACTAGCGGGAGTAATGAGCAGTTCTTC
V gene: TRBV27
J gene: TRBJ2-1
clone size: .
D gene: TRBD2

CDR3 protein: CASSSQGNQPQHF
CDR3 DNA: TGCGCCAGCAGCTCTCAGGGGAATCAGCCCCAGCATTTT
V gene: TRBV5-1
J gene: TRBJ1-5
clone size: .
D gene: .

CDR3 protein: CSVVPALTYEQYF
CDR3 DNA: TGCAGCGTTGTCCCAGCCCTCACCTACGAGCAGTACTTC
V gene: TRBV29-1
J gene: TRBJ2-7
clone size: .
D gene: .

CDR3 protein: CASSIEGRTGANVLTF
CDR3 DNA: TGTGCCAGTAGTATAGAGGGTCGGACTGGGGCCAACGTCCTGACTTTC
V gene: TRBV19
J gene: TRBJ2-6
clone size: .
D gene: .

CDR3 protein: CASSEIASSYNEQFF
CDR3 DNA: TGCGCCAGCAGTGAGATAGCTAGCTCCTACAATGAGCAGTTCTTC
V gene: TRBV10-2
J gene: TRBJ2-1
clone size: .
D gene: .

CDR3 protein: CASSPPDSLNTEAFF
CDR3 DNA: TGTGCCAGCAGTCCACCGGACAGTCTGAACACTGAAGCTTTCTTT
V gene: TRBV28
J gene: TRBJ1-1
clone size: .
D gene: .

CDR3 protein: CASSFPSQPQHF
CDR3 DNA: TGTGCCAGCAGTTTTCCCAGTCAGCCCCAGCATTTT
V gene: TRBV28
J gene: TRBJ1-5
clone size: .
D gene: .

CDR3 protein: CASSEATRSYEQYF
CDR3 DNA: TGTGCCAGCAGTGAGGCCACCCGGTCCTACGAGCAGTACTTC
V gene: TRBV6-1
J gene: TRBJ2-7
clone size: .
D gene: .

CDR3 protein: CASSQDDGRASYNEQFF
CDR3 DNA: TGCGCCAGCAGCCAAGATGACGGGAGGGCGTCCTACAATGAGCAGTTCTTC
V gene: TRBV4-3
J gene: TRBJ2-1
clone size: .
D gene: TRBD2

CDR3 protein: CSAREGWEQYF
CDR3 DNA: TGCAGTGCTAGAGAGGGTTGGGAGCAGTACTTC
V gene: TRBV20-1
J gene: TRBJ2-7
clone size: .
D gene: .

CDR3 protein: CASSLGLQGAAHEQYF
CDR3 DNA: TGTGCCAGCAGCTTAGGGTTACAGGGGGCGGCCCACGAGCAGTACTTC
V gene: TRBV13
J gene: TRBJ2-7
clone size: once
D gene: TRBD1

CDR3 protein: CASSSPIASVKAQYF
CDR3 DNA: TGTGCCAGCAGCTCTCCTATAGCGAGCGTGAAAGCCCAGTACTTC
V gene: TRBV7-2
J gene: TRBJ2-5
clone size: .
D gene: .

CDR3 protein: CASSVGASSYEQYF
CDR3 DNA: TGTGCCAGCAGCGTTGGGGCGAGCTCCTACGAGCAGTACTTC
V gene: TRBV5-6
J gene: TRBJ2-7
clone size: .
D gene: .

CDR3 protein: CASSFRAVGGNSNQPQHF
CDR3 DNA: TGTGCCAGCAGTTTCCGAGCTGTAGGGGGGAATAGCAATCAGCCCCAGCATTTT
V gene: TRBV27
J gene: TRBJ1-5
clone size: once
D gene: .

CDR3 protein: CASKGTRGPGGELFF
CDR3 DNA: TGTGCCAGCAAAGGGACTAGGGGCCCGGGCGGGGAGCTGTTTTTT
V gene: TRBV6-6
J gene: TRBJ2-2
clone size: .
D gene: TRBD2